The sequence of this TCR beta chain was determined in a study of blood T cell repertoires in COVID-19. Method: immunoSEQ multiplex PCR; TCRdb's copy keeps in-frame clones and lacks some. The table includes fewer than 120,000 clones, approximately 90% detected once. Germline-derived CDR1 and CDR2 are SGHTA and FQGNSA. The V and J ends lost 1 base and 0 bases respectively, with 7 bases between them. The CDR3 covers 15 residues. The TCR was taken from a woman between 45 and 65 years old with acute or convalescent COVID-19. The sequenced sample was peripheral blood. This chain uses TRBV7-2 with TRBJ1-5; D is uncertain. CDR3 sequence (DNA): TGTGCCAGCAGCTTAGGCGTTTATAGCAATCAGCCCCAGCATTTT. Translated: CASSLGVYSNQPQHF.